These 8 T cell receptor beta chains originate from one sample sequenced in a study of cytomegalovirus exposure and HLA in healthy donors. 13 Jbeta primers and 60 Vbeta primers were used for the PCR. TCRdb's table, derived via immunoSEQ multiplex PCR, lists solely in-frame clones and lacks some. The sample yields 97,000 or so clones, around 78% seen once. The sequencing input was PBMCs. The receptors were gathered from a man aged 35-49 years in good health and CMV-seronegative.

V and J are TRBV7-6 and TRBJ2-2; D remains ambiguous. Germline CDR1 reads SGHVS; CDR2 reads FNYEAQ. The germline V and J ends were trimmed by 3 bases and 7 bases, with 24 bases remaining between them. This CDR3 contains 18 residues. The CDR3 sequence: CASSFSHPTDTKNGELFF. CDR3 DNA: TGTGCCAGCAGCTTTTCTCATCCTACTGACACCAAGAACGGGGAGCTGTTTTTT.

This clone was detected only once. The chain combines TRBV5-1 with TRBJ1-2; D unclear. With 4 bases removed from V and 3 bases from J, the gap between germline ends came to 10 bases. Per germline, CDR1 SGHRS and CDR2 YFSETQ. CDR3 size: 13 residues. The DNA of the CDR3 is TGCGCCAGCAGCCAGGATACCGACTATGGCTACACCTTC. It specifies CASSQDTDYGYTF.

In its sample, this clone was seen once. This chain links TRBV19 with TRBJ1-2; 8 bases are shared with TRBD1. The ends lost 5 bases at V and 1 base at J; junction bases unmatched: 6. The CDR3 has 15 residues. CDR1 and CDR2 (germline): LNHDA, SQIVND (reference sequence). For the CDR3, the DNA is TGTGCCAGTAGTGGAGGGACAGGTGATAACTATGGCTACACCTTC. This translates into CASSGGTGDNYGYTF.

The V call is TRBV4-1, the J call TRBJ2-1, with 8 bases that match TRBD2. CDR3 length: 17 residues. Germline V gene data show CDR1 as MGHRA and CDR2 as YSYEKL. V was clipped by 0 bases and J by 7 bases; unmatched bases: 11. The CDR3 reads CASSQESTGGAGNEQFF. DNA for the CDR3: TGCGCCAGCAGCCAAGAATCGACCGGGGGGGCCGGTAATGAGCAGTTCTTC.

The chain carries TRBV5-4 and TRBJ2-3, with 13 nucleotides matching TRBD2. Germline values: CDR1 SGHNT, CDR2 YYREEE (reference sequence). The CDR3 consists of 16 residues. Unmatched junction bases numbered 8, after V lost 4 bases and J lost 6 bases. CDR3 amino acids: CASSLRLAGGLDTQYF. The DNA of the CDR3 is TGTGCCAGCAGCCTACGACTAGCGGGGGGTCTCGATACGCAGTATTTT.

This chain joins TRBV2 and TRBJ2-3; TRBD1 might be the D (5 bases). The CDR3 consists of 14 residues. The germline gives CDR1 SNHLY, CDR2 FYNNEI. V was cut by 4 bases and J by 0 bases, with 8 bases left in between. In nucleotides, the CDR3 is TGTGCCAGCAGTGTGCAGGGTAGCACAGATACGCAGTATTTT. This translates into CASSVQGSTDTQYF.

The V gene is TRBV6-5, the J gene TRBJ1-1; weak D call: TRBD1 (6 bases). Germline V gene lookup returns CDR1 MNHEY and CDR2 SVGAGI. V lost 0 bases and J lost 5, with 10 bases in between. CDR3 length equals 14 residues. CDR3 in amino acids: CASSYSEGGTEAFF. In nucleotides, the CDR3 is TGTGCCAGCAGTTACTCGGAGGGGGGGACTGAAGCTTTCTTT.

This sequence joins TRBV9 and TRBJ2-3; TRBD2 aligns across 7 bases. The CDR3 totals 16 residues. Unmatched junction bases numbered 10, after V lost 3 bases and J lost 3 bases. Germline V gives CDR1 SGDLS, CDR2 YYNGEE. In DNA form, the CDR3 reads TGTGCCAGCAGCGGTGAGGCGGGGGTGTGGACAGATACGCAGTATTTT. Translation: CASSGEAGVWTDTQYF.